Each of the 3 T cell receptor beta chains below was sequenced from the same sample in a study of radiotherapy plus CTLA-4 blockade in lung cancer. Clones were read by immunoSEQ multiplex PCR, and TCRdb kept only the in-frame ones, dropping some. In the table there are 53,000 or so clones, 80% to 90% of which are singletons. The sequencing here drew on peripheral blood, taken from a patient treated with radiotherapy plus ipilimumab. The origin of the receptors is a human donor with non-small cell lung cancer that progressed on radiotherapy plus ipilimumab. Some clones in this sample may be carry-over from other donors' samples.

This chain connects TRBV30 to TRBJ2-7; 7 nucleotides agree with TRBD1. V gave up 3 bases and J gave up 6 bases; unmatched junction bases: 8. This CDR3 region has 13 residues. CDR1 and CDR2 from the germline V gene are GTSNPN and SVGIG (reference sequence). The CDR3 loop is CAWRTPGTAEQYF. The CDR3 bases are TGTGCCTGGAGGACCCCAGGGACAGCCGAGCAGTACTTC.

The J gene is TRBJ2-5, the V gene TRBV7-9; D gene uncertain. CDR1 is SEHNR, CDR2 FQNEAQ, per germline (reference sequence). The V gene lost 5 bases and the J gene lost 9 bases, with 10 bases spanning the gap. The CDR3 covers 11 residues. CDR3 in amino acids: CASSVVSAQYF. Here the CDR3 DNA reads TGTGCCAGCAGCGTCGTTTCGGCCCAGTACTTC.

The V and J genes are TRBV9 and TRBJ2-7; TRBD2 matches 11 bases. Germline values: CDR1 SGDLS, CDR2 YYNGEE. Trimming removed 4 bases from V and 6 bases from J; junction bases left unmatched: 9. CDR3 length equals 15 residues. The CDR3 sequence is CASSIHSGGDLEQYF. The CDR3 DNA sequence: TGTGCCAGCAGCATCCATAGCGGGGGGGACCTCGAGCAGTACTTC.